This T cell receptor beta chain was observed in a study of shared clonotypes between healthy human individuals (dated by TCRdb to 2020 to 2021). Regarding the complete study: A couple of women and a few men aged 18 to 49 years were included in the cohort. For each donor, CD4 naive and CD4 memory were each run on three plates, CD8 naive on two plates, and CD8 memory on one plate. Blood TCR repertoires of about five healthy adults were deeply sequenced to estimate repertoire size and the extent of clonotype sharing between individuals. Libraries were prepared and TCR repertoires were sequenced by different laboratories using diverse techniques, in order to increase sequencing depth and limit assay-specific biases. Between about 0.9 and 9 billion PBMCs per donor were obtained by leukapheresis.

Donors were healthy HIV-negative adults with no recently reported acute infections or vaccinations. All donors were Caucasian adults living in Nashville, Tennessee, USA. Magnetic negative selection was used to enrich CD4+ T cells, after which naive cells were positively selected on CD45RA and the negative fraction became the memory subset. After blood collection by leukapheresis, PBMCs were isolated using Ficoll-Histopaque density gradient centrifugation and then cryopreserved in the vapor phase of liquid nitrogen. Purity and quantity of every magnetically sorted T cell population were checked by analytical flow cytometry. Genomic DNA was isolated from every sorted fraction and measured by UV absorbance on a Nanodrop 2000c. The investigation overall reported the following: Only blood was sampled, and tissue TCR repertoires likely differ from those in blood. Naive subsets generally had larger estimated clonotype richness than memory subsets did. Based on pairwise subsampling, the degree of clonotype sharing among donors was expected to be affected by sequencing depth. Across a handful of donors, around 5.4% of naive CD4, roughly 3.8% of naive CD8, under 2.5% of memory CD4, and 0.4% of memory CD8 clonotypes were shared. Compared with non-shared clonotypes, clonotypes shared by all four sorted-subset donors had higher generation probabilities. Even with the large sequencing depth, rarefaction of the sorted-subset datasets indicated that sequencing was incomplete. Because the study included a small number of donors, the genetic and exposure-history diversity represented was limited.

Using the deep immunoSEQ assay, TCR CDR3 regions were amplified from genomic DNA by multiplex PCR. Genomic DNA extracted from each cell subset was distributed evenly over all wells of several immunoSEQ 96-well plates, and each plate served as one replicate. Each replicate PCR for sorted subsets received roughly 0.2 ug genomic DNA, equal to 28,000 or so T cell genomes. Purified libraries were measured with a Qubit 3.0 fluorometer, size-checked on a Bioanalyzer 2100, and measured again with the KAPA Library Quantification kit. Every immunoSEQ 96-well plate was sequenced on a separate single-read 150-cycle Illumina NextSeq 550 flow cell. The study's processing was this. Because only junctional sequences without quality scores were contained in the immunoSEQ output, filtering matching that applied to full-length reads could not be performed. Sequences were annotated with PyIR, a Python wrapper for IgBLAST v1.9, using IMGT germline references to assign V/J genes and CDR3. Reads were filtered out if the reads had weak V/J assignments (E-value above 1e-6), no CDR3, stop codons, out-of-frame junctions, or ambiguous translated residues. V3J clonotypes were defined as sequences sharing an identical inferred V gene, J gene, and CDR3 amino acid sequence. Percentage overlap between repertoires was calculated by dividing the number of shared unique clonotypes by the size of the smaller repertoire. Repertoire richness was assessed with RTK rarefaction, the Chao1 estimator, and Recon v2.1 estimates of unobserved clonotypes. For all TCRbeta clonotypes obtained by the gDNA method from a few donors, generation probabilities were computed with OLGA. TCRdb mirrors the immuneACCESS table, restricted to in-frame sequences. Some clones are absent from its copies; in checked studies, under half trace to an unresolved V gene, and the reason for the others is unknown. V and J calls and clone size come straight from that table; D and trimming were deduced from the DNA. This sample has roughly 220,000 clones in its table, and over 60% of those were observed once. The leading ten clones occupy roughly 10% of the sample.

A word on this clone: This clone's antigen is unknown. Nothing much larger sits one base from this clone, and base qualities are not available.

The germline V gene (reference sequence) yields PRHDT for CDR1 and FYEKMQ for CDR2. Trimming removed 8 bases from V and 4 bases from J; the gene matches leave 4 bases unexplained. The CDR3 covers 14 residues, taking in both the cysteine and the phenylalanine. Only CDR3 DNA is held: 42 bases, read in frame from base 1. The sequenced sample was memory CD4+ T cells sorted from blood. Explained via the paper, the cell subset or site label denotes: CD45RA-negative fraction. This receptor was obtained from a man aged 30 to 45 in good health. The V and J segments used are TRBV13 and TRBJ2-1, with 11 central nucleotides matching TRBD2. Read as DNA, the sequence is TGTGCCAGCGGACGACTAGCGGGATACAATGAGCAGTTCTTC. The resulting protein is CASGRLAGYNEQFF.